The clone carrying this T cell receptor beta chain was recorded once. This sample is drawn from a study of T cell changes during pregnancy in multiple sclerosis. TCRdb's table, derived via immunoSEQ multiplex PCR, lists solely in-frame clones and lacks some. The data contain fewer than 20,000 clones, more than 75% of them singletons. The sequenced sample was CD8+ T cells from peripheral blood mononuclear cells, obtained after pregnancy. The TCR was taken from a female donor with multiple sclerosis, enrolled in a pregnancy study.

The CDR3 region is CASSPRTGSEQYF. DNA of the CDR3: TGCGCCAGCAGCCCCCGAACAGGTAGCGAGCAGTACTTC. The rearrangement uses TRBV4-1 and TRBJ2-7, with a tentative D call TRBD1 (5 bases). There are 13 residues in the CDR3. The germline V gene encodes CDR1 MGHRA and CDR2 YSYEKL. V dropped 4 bases and J dropped 6 bases, with 13 bases sitting between them.